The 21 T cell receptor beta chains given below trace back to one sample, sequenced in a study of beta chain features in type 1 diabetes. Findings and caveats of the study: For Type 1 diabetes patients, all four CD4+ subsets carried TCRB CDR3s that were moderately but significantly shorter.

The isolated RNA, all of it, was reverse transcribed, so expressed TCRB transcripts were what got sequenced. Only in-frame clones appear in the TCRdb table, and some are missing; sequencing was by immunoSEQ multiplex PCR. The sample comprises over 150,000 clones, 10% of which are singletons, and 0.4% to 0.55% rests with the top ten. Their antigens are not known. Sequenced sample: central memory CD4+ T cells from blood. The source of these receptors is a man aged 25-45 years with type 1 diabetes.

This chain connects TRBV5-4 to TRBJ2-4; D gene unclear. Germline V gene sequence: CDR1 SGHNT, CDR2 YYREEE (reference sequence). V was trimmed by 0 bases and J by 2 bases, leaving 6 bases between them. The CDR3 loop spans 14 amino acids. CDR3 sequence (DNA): TGTGCCAGCAGCTTGGGGCAGTCCAAAAACATTCAGTACTTC. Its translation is CASSLGQSKNIQYF.

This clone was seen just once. Here the CDR3 DNA reads TGTGCCAGCTCTTTTCGTGAGACCCAGTACTTC. Protein sequence: CASSFRETQYF. This chain joins TRBV18 and TRBJ2-5; D is unclear. Trimming shortened V by 6 bases and J by 5 bases, and 7 bases separated the two germline ends. Germline CDR1 reads KGHSH; CDR2 reads LQKENI. The CDR3 runs to 11 residues.

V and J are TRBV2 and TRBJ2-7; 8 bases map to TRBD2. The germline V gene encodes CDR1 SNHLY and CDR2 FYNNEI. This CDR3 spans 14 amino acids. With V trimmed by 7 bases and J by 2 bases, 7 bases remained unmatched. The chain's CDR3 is CASKGLAGTYEQYF. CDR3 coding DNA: TGTGCCAGCAAGGGGCTAGCGGGCACCTACGAGCAGTACTTC.

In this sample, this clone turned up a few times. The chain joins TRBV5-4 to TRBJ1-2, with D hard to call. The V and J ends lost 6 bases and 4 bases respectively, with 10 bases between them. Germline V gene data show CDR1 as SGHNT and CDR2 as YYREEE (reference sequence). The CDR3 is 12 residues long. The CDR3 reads CASTGISYGYTF. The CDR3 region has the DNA TGTGCCAGCACCGGGATTTCCTATGGCTACACCTTC.

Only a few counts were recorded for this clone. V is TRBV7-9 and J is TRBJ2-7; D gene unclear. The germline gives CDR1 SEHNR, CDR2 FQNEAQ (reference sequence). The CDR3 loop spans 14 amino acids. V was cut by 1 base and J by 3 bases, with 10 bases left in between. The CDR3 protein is CASSLDVRFYEQYF. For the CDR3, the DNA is TGTGCCAGCAGCTTAGATGTCAGGTTCTACGAGCAGTACTTC.

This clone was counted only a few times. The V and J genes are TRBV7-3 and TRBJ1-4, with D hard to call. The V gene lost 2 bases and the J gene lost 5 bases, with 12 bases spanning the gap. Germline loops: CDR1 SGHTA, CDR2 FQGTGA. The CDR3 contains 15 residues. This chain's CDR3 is CASSLAGGVNEKLFF. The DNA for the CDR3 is TGTGCCAGCAGCTTAGCGGGCGGAGTGAATGAAAAACTGTTTTTT.

CDR3 DNA sequence: TGTGCCAGCAGTTACGCCCGAAGGAGCTCCTACAATGAGCAGTTCTTC. Its protein is CASSYARRSSYNEQFF. This chain connects TRBV6-5 to TRBJ2-1; D remains unclear. The germline V gene encodes CDR1 MNHEY and CDR2 SVGAGI. CDR3 length: 16 residues. V lost 2 bases and J lost 0, with 11 bases in between.

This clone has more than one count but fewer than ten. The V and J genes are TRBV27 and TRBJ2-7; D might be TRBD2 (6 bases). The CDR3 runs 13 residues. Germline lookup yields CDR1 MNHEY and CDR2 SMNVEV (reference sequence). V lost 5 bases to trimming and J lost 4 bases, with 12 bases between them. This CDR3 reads CASSRDFGYEQYF. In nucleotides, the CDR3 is TGTGCCAGCAGTAGGGACTTCGGTTACGAGCAGTACTTC.

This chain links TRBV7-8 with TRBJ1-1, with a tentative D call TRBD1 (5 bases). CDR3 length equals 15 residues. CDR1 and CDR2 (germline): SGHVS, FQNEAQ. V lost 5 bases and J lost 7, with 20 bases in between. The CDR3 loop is CASSIFIIGGSEAFF. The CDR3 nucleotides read TGTGCCAGCAGCATCTTTATTATTGGGGGGAGTGAAGCTTTCTTT. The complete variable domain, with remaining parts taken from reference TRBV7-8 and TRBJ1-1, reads GAGVSQSPRYKVAKRGQDVALRCDPISGHVSLFWYQQALGQGPEFLTYFQNEAQLDKSGLPSDRFFAERPEGSVSTLKIQRTQQEDSAVYLCASSIFIIGGSEAFFGQGTRLTVV.

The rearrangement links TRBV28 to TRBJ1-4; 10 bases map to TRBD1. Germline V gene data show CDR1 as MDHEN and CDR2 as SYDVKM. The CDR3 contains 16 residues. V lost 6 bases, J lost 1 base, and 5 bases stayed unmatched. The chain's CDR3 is CASSPTGGQTNEKLFF. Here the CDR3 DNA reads TGTGCCAGCAGCCCGACAGGGGGCCAAACTAATGAAAAACTGTTTTTT.

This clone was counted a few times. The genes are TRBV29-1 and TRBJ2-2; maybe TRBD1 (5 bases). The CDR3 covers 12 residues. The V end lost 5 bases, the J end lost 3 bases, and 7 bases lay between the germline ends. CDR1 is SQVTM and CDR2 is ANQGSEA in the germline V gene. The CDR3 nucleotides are TGCAGCGTTCGCAGGGACACCGGGGAGCTGTTTTTT. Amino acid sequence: CSVRRDTGELFF.

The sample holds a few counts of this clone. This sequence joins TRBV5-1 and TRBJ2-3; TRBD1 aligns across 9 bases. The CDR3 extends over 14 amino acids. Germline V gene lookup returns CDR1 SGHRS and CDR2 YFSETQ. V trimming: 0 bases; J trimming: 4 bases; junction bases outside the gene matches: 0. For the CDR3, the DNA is TGCGCCAGCAGCTTGGGGACAGGGGCAGATACGCAGTATTTT. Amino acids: CASSLGTGADTQYF.

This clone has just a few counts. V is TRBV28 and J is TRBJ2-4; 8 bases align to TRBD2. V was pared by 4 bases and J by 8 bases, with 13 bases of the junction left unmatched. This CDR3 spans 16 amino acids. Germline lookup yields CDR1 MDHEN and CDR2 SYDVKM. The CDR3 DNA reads TGTGCCAGCAGTTCCCCTTTAGCGGGAAAGGGGGACATTCAGTACTTC. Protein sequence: CASSSPLAGKGDIQYF.

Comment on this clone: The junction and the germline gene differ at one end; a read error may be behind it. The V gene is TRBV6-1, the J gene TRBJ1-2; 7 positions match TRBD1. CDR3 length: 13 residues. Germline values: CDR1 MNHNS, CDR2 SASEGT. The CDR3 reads CASRTGTEGLRNF. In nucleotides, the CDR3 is TGTGCCAGCAGGACCGGGACAGAAGGTCTTCGGAACTTC.

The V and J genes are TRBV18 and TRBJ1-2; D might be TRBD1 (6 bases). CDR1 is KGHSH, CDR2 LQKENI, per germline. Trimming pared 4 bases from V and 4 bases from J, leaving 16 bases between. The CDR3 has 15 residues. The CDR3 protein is CASSLDVGAGYGYTF. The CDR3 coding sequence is TGTGCCAGCTCACTTGACGTGGGGGCTGGCTATGGCTACACCTTC.

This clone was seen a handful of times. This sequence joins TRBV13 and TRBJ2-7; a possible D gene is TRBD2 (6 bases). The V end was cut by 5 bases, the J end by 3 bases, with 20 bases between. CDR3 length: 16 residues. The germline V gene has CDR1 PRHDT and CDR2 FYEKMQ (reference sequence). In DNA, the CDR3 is TGTGCCAGCAGCGCTCGCCTAGCGACCCAGGGCTACGAGCAGTACTTC. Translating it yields CASSARLATQGYEQYF.

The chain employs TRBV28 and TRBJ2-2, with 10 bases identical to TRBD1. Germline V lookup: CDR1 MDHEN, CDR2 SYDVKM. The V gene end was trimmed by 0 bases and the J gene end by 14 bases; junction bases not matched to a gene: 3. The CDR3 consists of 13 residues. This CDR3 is CASSLWDRGGLFF. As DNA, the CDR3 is TGTGCCAGCAGTTTATGGGACAGGGGGGGACTGTTTTTT. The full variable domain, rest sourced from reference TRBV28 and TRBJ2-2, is DVKVTQSSRYLVKRTGEKVFLECVQDMDHENMFWYRQDPGLGLRLIYFSYDVKMKEKGDIPEGYSVSREKKERFSLILESASTNQTSMYLCASSLWDRGGLFFGEGSRLTVL.

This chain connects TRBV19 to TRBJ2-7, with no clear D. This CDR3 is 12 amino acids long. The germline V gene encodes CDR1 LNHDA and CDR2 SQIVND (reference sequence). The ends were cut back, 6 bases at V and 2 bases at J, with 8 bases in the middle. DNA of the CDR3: TGTGCCAGTAGGGGCAGGACCTACGAGCAGTACTTC. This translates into CASRGRTYEQYF. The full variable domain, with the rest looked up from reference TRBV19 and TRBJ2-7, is DGGITQSPKYLFRKEGQNVTLSCEQNLNHDAMYWYRQDPGQGLRLIYYSQIVNDFQKGDIAEGYSVSREKKESFPLTVTSAQKNPTAFYLCASRGRTYEQYFGPGTRLTVT.

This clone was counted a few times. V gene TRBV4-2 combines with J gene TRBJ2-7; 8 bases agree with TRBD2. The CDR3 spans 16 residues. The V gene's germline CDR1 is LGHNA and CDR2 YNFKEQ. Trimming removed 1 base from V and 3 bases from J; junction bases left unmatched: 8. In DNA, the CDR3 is TGTGCCAGCAGCCAAGTACCGGGACTAGTTTTCTACGAGCAGTACTTC. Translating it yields CASSQVPGLVFYEQYF.

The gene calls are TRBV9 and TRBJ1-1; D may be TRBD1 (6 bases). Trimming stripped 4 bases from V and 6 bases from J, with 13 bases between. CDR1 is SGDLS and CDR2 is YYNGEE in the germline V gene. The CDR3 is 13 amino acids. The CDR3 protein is CASSSGGAAEAFF. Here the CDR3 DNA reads TGTGCCAGCAGCTCCGGGGGGGCAGCTGAAGCTTTCTTT.

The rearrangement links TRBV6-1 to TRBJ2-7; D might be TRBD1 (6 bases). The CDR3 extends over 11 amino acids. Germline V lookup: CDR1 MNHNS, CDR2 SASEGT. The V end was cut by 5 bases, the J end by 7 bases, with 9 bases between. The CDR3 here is CASSSQGEQYF. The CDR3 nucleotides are TGTGCCAGCAGTTCCCAGGGGGAGCAGTACTTC.